These 22 T cell receptor beta chains share one sample of origin, sequenced in a study of control samples from healthy donors and cancer patients. Profiling relied on immunoSEQ multiplex PCR, and the TCRdb table lists in-frame clones only, not all of them. The sample yields approximately 150,000 clones, about 86% seen once. The sequencing input was blood. Source of these receptors: a man aged 18-30 years in good health.

The CDR3 region has the DNA TGTGCCAGCAAACCTAGAATGGAGACCCAGTACTTC. This encodes CASKPRMETQYF. The chain couples TRBV2 to TRBJ2-5; no reliable D call. Germline values: CDR1 SNHLY, CDR2 FYNNEI. The CDR3 loop spans 12 amino acids. The V and J ends lost 7 bases and 5 bases respectively, with 11 bases between them.

This chain connects TRBV29-1 to TRBJ1-2, with D perhaps matching TRBD1 (5 bases). This CDR3 comprises 13 residues. Trimming stripped 0 bases from V and 3 bases from J, with 8 bases between. Germline V gene sequence: CDR1 SQVTM, CDR2 ANQGSEA. CDR3 protein: CSVEEGQDYGYTF. The CDR3 DNA follows: TGCAGCGTTGAAGAAGGACAAGACTATGGCTACACCTTC.

The rearrangement joins TRBV7-9 to TRBJ2-5; tentative D call: TRBD1 (6 bases). The CDR3 length is 16 residues. From germline, CDR1 is SEHNR and CDR2 FQNEAQ (reference sequence). Trimming removed 4 bases at V and 0 bases at J, with 15 bases between. CDR3 sequence: CASSSFDRPYQETQYF. CDR3 sequence (DNA): TGTGCCAGCAGCTCCTTCGACAGGCCTTACCAAGAGACCCAGTACTTC.

CDR3 nucleotide sequence: TGTGCCAGCAGCGTAACAAGCGGGGCCTACGAGCAGTACTTC. Its protein product is CASSVTSGAYEQYF. The chain carries TRBV9 and TRBJ2-7; TRBD2 agrees at 7 bases. The germline CDR1 and CDR2 sequences are SGDLS and YYNGEE. The CDR3 runs to 14 residues. Unmatched junction bases numbered 3, after V lost 1 base and J lost 2 bases.

Here the CDR3 DNA reads TGTGCCAGCTCACCCGGACTAGCGGAAGAGACCCAGTACTTC. It is translated as CASSPGLAEETQYF. The chain recombines TRBV18 with TRBJ2-5; TRBD2 aligns across 10 bases. CDR3 length: 14 amino acids. Germline loops: CDR1 KGHSH, CDR2 LQKENI. With V trimmed by 3 bases and J by 3 bases, 1 base remained unmatched.

CDR3 region: CASSLASSGGVPRTQYF. The CDR3 bases are TGTGCCAGCAGCTTAGCCAGTAGCGGGGGGGTCCCCAGGACCCAGTACTTC. The chain couples TRBV7-2 to TRBJ2-5, with 11 bases aligning to TRBD2. V shed 0 bases and J 7 bases; nucleotides not matched to a gene: 10. The CDR3 length is 17 residues. Looked up from germline, CDR1 is SGHTA and CDR2 is FQGNSA.

In this sample, this clone turned up a few times. J is TRBJ1-1 and V is TRBV4-2, with D perhaps TRBD1 (5 bases). The V gene lost 0 bases and the J gene lost 5 bases, with 13 bases spanning the gap. This CDR3 has 15 residues. Germline V CDR1 and CDR2: LGHNA, YNFKEQ. CDR3 residues: CASSQDQGRGTEAFF. CDR3 sequence (DNA): TGTGCCAGCAGCCAAGATCAGGGACGGGGGACTGAAGCTTTCTTT.

The chain has TRBV19 and TRBJ1-1; 9 positions match TRBD1. CDR3 size: 16 residues. After removal of 7 bases from V and 6 bases from J, the junction contained 15 bases not matched to a gene. Germline V gene lookup returns CDR1 LNHDA and CDR2 SQIVND (reference sequence). For the CDR3, the DNA is TGTGCCAGTACCCCCGGGCTGAGGACAGGGGTCCCTGAAGCTTTCTTT. The encoded protein is CASTPGLRTGVPEAFF.

The sample holds one count of this clone. V and J are TRBV11-3 and TRBJ2-7; 7 bases fit TRBD1. The junction had 3 bases not matched to a gene; V was cut back by 5 bases and J by 2 bases. CDR1 and CDR2 from the germline V gene are SGHNT and YENEEA. This CDR3 comprises 13 residues. The CDR3 nucleotides read TGTGCCAGCAGCCGGGACAGCGCCTACGAGCAGTACTTC. Protein: CASSRDSAYEQYF.

V gene TRBV5-6 combines with J gene TRBJ1-6; no clear D. Trimming left V 3 bases short and J 11 bases short, with 15 bases between. The CDR3 contains 14 residues. Per germline, CDR1 SGHDT and CDR2 YYEEEE. DNA for the CDR3: TGTGCCAGCAGCTGGGCGGAAGTTTTGACACCCCTCCACTTT. Its protein is CASSWAEVLTPLHF.

CDR3 in DNA: TGTGCCAGCAGCTTACCCACCAGGGGCTACGAGCAGTACTTC. It specifies CASSLPTRGYEQYF. The chain carries TRBV7-2 and TRBJ2-7; perhaps TRBD1 as D (6 bases). The CDR3 is made up of 14 amino acids. Trimming took off 2 bases at V and 3 bases at J, with 11 bases between the two ends. CDR1 and CDR2 (germline): SGHTA, FQGNSA.

The genes are TRBV5-6 and TRBJ2-6; no firm D call. The germline V gene has CDR1 SGHDT and CDR2 YYEEEE. The CDR3 loop spans 16 amino acids. Trimming shortened V by 0 bases and J by 2 bases, and 9 bases separated the two germline ends. This CDR3 reads CASSLDSFPGANVLTF. DNA of the CDR3: TGTGCCAGCAGCTTGGACAGTTTCCCTGGGGCCAACGTCCTGACTTTC.

This clone has just one count. The chain joins TRBV7-2 to TRBJ2-2; 14 bases agree with TRBD2. Trimming removed 4 bases from V and 6 bases from J; junction bases left unmatched: 10. This CDR3 contains 18 residues. Germline V gene data show CDR1 as SGHTA and CDR2 as FQGNSA. CDR3 protein: CASSYTTSGGAEAGELFF. The CDR3 DNA is TGTGCCAGCAGCTACACGACTAGCGGGGGGGCCGAGGCCGGGGAGCTGTTTTTT. The variable domain in full, with the rest retrieved from reference TRBV7-2 and TRBJ2-2, is GAGVSQSPSNKVTEKGKDVELRCDPISGHTALYWYRQSLGQGLEFLIYFQGNSAPDKSGLPSDRFSAERTGGSVSTLTIQRTQQEDSAVYLCASSYTTSGGAEAGELFFGEGSRLTVL.

The CDR3 sequence is CASSSLGGGGDEQFF. The CDR3, as DNA: TGTGCCAGCAGCTCTTTGGGGGGAGGGGGCGATGAGCAGTTCTTC. The rearrangement links TRBV7-2 to TRBJ2-1; D could derive from TRBD1 or TRBD2 (7 bases each). V was pared by 4 bases and J by 8 bases, with 18 bases between. Germline V gives CDR1 SGHTA, CDR2 FQGNSA. This CDR3 contains 15 residues.

V is TRBV5-1 and J is TRBJ2-3, with 9 bases aligning to TRBD2. The V gene's germline CDR1 is SGHRS and CDR2 YFSETQ. There are 17 residues in the CDR3. J lost 2 bases, V lost 4 bases, and 11 bases had no gene match. The CDR3 loop is CASSPALAGAVTDTQYF. For the CDR3, the DNA is TGCGCCAGCAGCCCAGCCTTAGCGGGGGCCGTCACAGATACGCAGTATTTT.

The J gene is TRBJ2-7, the V gene TRBV7-2; D not certain. The CDR3 consists of 15 residues. Germline V gene lookup returns CDR1 SGHTA and CDR2 FQGNSA. Trimming cost V 5 bases and J 7 bases, with 21 bases left between them. CDR3 sequence: CASSLSDRYYVEQYF. The CDR3 DNA is TGTGCCAGCAGCCTCAGCGATAGGTACTACGTTGAGCAGTACTTC.

The V gene is TRBV7-2, the J gene TRBJ1-2; perhaps TRBD1 as D (5 bases). Between the trimmed V and J ends, which lost 5 bases and 8 bases, there was a span of 18 bases. The CDR3 spans 14 residues. CDR1 is SGHTA, CDR2 FQGNSA, per germline. DNA of the CDR3: TGTGCCAGCAGCCCCCGTCTTTCGGGGCCCGGCTACACCTTC. Its translation: CASSPRLSGPGYTF.

The chain couples TRBV28 to TRBJ2-7; D not certain. The CDR3 loop spans 15 amino acids. Trimming took off 3 bases at V and 0 bases at J, with 12 bases between the two ends. Per the germline V gene, CDR1 is MDHEN and CDR2 is SYDVKM. Here the CDR3 reads CASSLPPGHSYEQYF. CDR3 DNA: TGTGCCAGCAGTTTGCCCCCAGGCCACTCCTACGAGCAGTACTTC.

J is TRBJ1-2 and V is TRBV28, with TRBD1 matching over 10 bases. The CDR3 loop spans 15 amino acids. The V gene's germline CDR1 is MDHEN and CDR2 SYDVKM. The J segment lost 4 bases and the V segment lost 4 bases, leaving 6 bases of the junction unmatched. The CDR3: CASSSPGQGLYGYTF. For the CDR3, the DNA is TGTGCCAGCAGTTCGCCGGGACAGGGGCTCTATGGCTACACCTTC.

This rearrangement joins TRBV7-2 to TRBJ2-7; 9 positions agree with TRBD1. CDR1 and CDR2 (germline): SGHTA, FQGNSA. V dropped 6 bases and J dropped 1; count of bases not matched to a gene: 7. CDR3 length: 15 amino acids. CDR3 in DNA: TGTGCCAGCAGAAGGGACAGGGCAGGTTCCTACGAGCAGTACTTC. It codes for CASRRDRAGSYEQYF.

This sequence joins TRBV19 and TRBJ1-2; D call uncertain. This CDR3 has 11 amino acids. V was trimmed by 5 bases and J by 8 bases, leaving 9 bases between them. CDR1 is LNHDA and CDR2 is SQIVND in the germline V gene (reference sequence). The CDR3 protein is CASSGRWGYTF. The CDR3 DNA reads TGTGCCAGTAGTGGTCGTTGGGGCTACACCTTC.

The gene calls are TRBV7-2 and TRBJ1-2, with no clear D. The CDR3 contains 13 residues. Germline V lookup: CDR1 SGHTA, CDR2 FQGNSA. The V gene lost 2 bases and the J gene lost 1 base, with 5 bases spanning the gap. CDR3 loop: CASSLTLNYGYTF. Here the CDR3 DNA reads TGTGCCAGCAGCTTAACTCTTAACTATGGCTACACCTTC.